This TCR beta chain was identified in a study of graft-versus-host responses after intestinal transplantation. About the research overall: Isolated intestinal, liver-intestinal, or multivisceral transplants were what recipients had. General observations from the study: Marrow from the recipient contained GvH clones, some of which had appeared first in ileum or blood.

V shed 4 bases and J shed 2 bases, with 17 bases lying between them. The CDR3 consists of 16 residues. Here immunoSEQ multiplex PCR was the method, and the copy in TCRdb shows in-frame clones only, minus some. Of tens of thousands of clones in the sample, over 85% were seen once. To note about this clone: The antigen is undetermined.

The receptor was isolated from a human donor who received an intestinal transplant. The starting material was unstimulated CD4+ T cells sorted from spleen or lymph node cells, obtained before intestinal transplant. The chain employs TRBV23-1 and TRBJ1-1; a weak D match, TRBD1 (6 bases). TRBV23-1 is noted as an ORF with a role that remains uncertain. The CDR3 reads CASSRRPPRGNTEAFF. DNA of the CDR3: TGCGCCAGCAGTCGGAGGCCCCCCAGGGGTAACACTGAAGCTTTCTTT.